A single sample gave rise to the 32 T cell receptor beta chains below, sequenced in a study of T cell clonotyping in hematopoietic cell transplantation. The assay was immunoSEQ multiplex PCR, and TCRdb's table has in-frame clones only and misses some. Here the sample spans some 8,000 clones, 85% to 90% being singletons. Sample: peripheral blood mononuclear cells, taken at the time of graft-versus-host disease after allogeneic stem cell transplant. All receptors derive from a male patient between 55 and 70 years old who had an allogeneic stem cell transplant from a related donor, so the T cells may come from the graft donor. Some clones in this sample may be carry-over from other donors' samples.

CDR3 in amino acids: CASKHTGELFF. CDR3 bases: TGTGCCAGCAAGCATACCGGGGAGCTGTTTTTT. V and J are TRBV28 and TRBJ2-2; D is undetermined. Between the trimmed V and J ends, which lost 7 bases and 5 bases, there was a span of 5 bases. The CDR3 totals 11 residues. Germline-derived CDR1 and CDR2 are MDHEN and SYDVKM.

The chain is built from TRBV19 and TRBJ1-1; D is uncertain. Germline values: CDR1 LNHDA, CDR2 SQIVND (reference sequence). This CDR3 is built from 14 residues. V was clipped by 0 bases and J by 5 bases, with 10 bases between them. The CDR3 DNA reads TGTGCCAGTAGTATAGATAGCAGGAAGACTGAAGCTTTCTTT. Its translation is CASSIDSRKTEAFF.

The chain combines TRBV13 with TRBJ2-3; 7 nucleotides align to TRBD2. Trimming at V came to 1 base and at J to 2 bases, leaving 6 bases not matched to a gene. The CDR3 has 16 residues. Germline V gene data show CDR1 as PRHDT and CDR2 as FYEKMQ (reference sequence). The CDR3 bases are TGTGCCAGCAGCTTAGTATCGGGGGGACTCACAGATACGCAGTATTTT. Protein: CASSLVSGGLTDTQYF.

The chain combines TRBV7-2 with TRBJ2-3; no definite D call. Germline CDR1 reads SGHTA; CDR2 reads FQGNSA. The CDR3 runs 14 residues. Trimming removed 5 bases from V and 0 bases from J, with 9 bases in between. The CDR3 sequence is CASSLRASTDTQYF. The CDR3 DNA reads as TGTGCCAGCAGCCTACGCGCAAGCACAGATACGCAGTATTTT.

This chain links TRBV27 with TRBJ2-5; D remains unclear. This CDR3 contains 13 residues. Deletions cut 0 bases from V and 7 bases from J, with 9 bases between. The germline CDR1 and CDR2 sequences are MNHEY and SMNVEV (reference sequence). In DNA form, the CDR3 reads TGTGCCAGCAGTTTATCCGGACCGGGGACCCAGTACTTC. It encodes CASSLSGPGTQYF.

The rearrangement links TRBV6-5 to TRBJ2-7; 11 nucleotides agree with TRBD2. The CDR3 consists of 14 residues. J gave up 2 bases and V 4 bases, and 1 base lay outside the gene matches. The germline gives CDR1 MNHEY, CDR2 SVGAGI. In nucleotides, the CDR3 is TGTGCCAGCAGTTTTAGCGGGGGGGCCTACGAGCAGTACTTC. This sequence encodes CASSFSGGAYEQYF.

The chain is built from TRBV11-2 and TRBJ2-5; D may be TRBD2 (6 bases). This CDR3 spans 12 amino acids. V lost 2 bases and J 7 bases, leaving 8 bases between the germline ends. CDR1 SGHAT and CDR2 FQNNGV come from the germline V gene. CDR3 amino acids: CASSLFSGTQYF. In DNA form, the CDR3 reads TGTGCCAGCAGCTTATTTAGCGGGACCCAGTACTTC. Full variable domain (remainder filled in from reference TRBV11-2 and TRBJ2-5): EAGVAQSPRYKIIEKRQSVAFWCNPISGHATLYWYQQILGQGPKLLIQFQNNGVVDDSQLPKDRFSAERLKGVDSTLKIQPAKLEDSAVYLCASSLFSGTQYFGPGTRLLVL.

This chain uses TRBV28 with TRBJ1-2; D gene ambiguous. The germline gives CDR1 MDHEN, CDR2 SYDVKM. V was trimmed by 5 bases and J by 7 bases, leaving 17 bases between them. The CDR3 runs to 14 residues. CDR3 in DNA: TGTGCCAGCAGTCCCCGGGCCGCAACTGGTGGCTACACCTTC. Its protein product is CASSPRAATGGYTF.

The chain links TRBV7-2 to TRBJ1-6; D gene ambiguous. This CDR3 has 14 amino acids. Trimming took off 5 bases at V and 6 bases at J, with 11 bases between the two ends. The V gene's germline CDR1 is SGHTA and CDR2 FQGNSA. CDR3 protein: CASSLSSGNSPLHF. CDR3 bases: TGTGCCAGCAGCCTTTCAAGTGGTAATTCACCCCTCCACTTT.

In DNA, the CDR3 is TGTGCCAGCAGTCAAGAGATGCACTATGGCTACACCTTC. Translating it yields CASSQEMHYGYTF. The J gene is TRBJ1-2, the V gene TRBV2; no definite D call. The CDR3 has 13 amino acids. Germline lookup yields CDR1 SNHLY and CDR2 FYNNEI. Trimming cost V 5 bases and J 3 bases, with 10 bases left between them.

This clone was observed a handful of times. The chain employs TRBV4-1 and TRBJ2-5; TRBD1 or TRBD2 may be the D gene (5 bases each). V lost 6 bases and J 8 bases, leaving 19 bases between the germline ends. The germline gives CDR1 MGHRA, CDR2 YSYEKL. The CDR3 contains 14 residues. The CDR3 DNA reads TGCGCCAGCAGTCCCGGGACCTATGGGGGTACCCAGTACTTC. Amino acids: CASSPGTYGGTQYF.

The rearrangement uses TRBV6-1 and TRBJ1-4; D is uncertain. The germline V gene has CDR1 MNHNS and CDR2 SASEGT. CDR3 size: 15 residues. V shed 2 bases and J shed 8 bases, with 15 bases lying between them. Here the CDR3 reads CASSEPSRPWEKLFF. DNA for the CDR3: TGTGCCAGCAGTGAACCCAGCAGGCCGTGGGAAAAACTGTTTTTT.

In the case of this clone: Within the sample, other DNA sequences also encode this same CDR3. The chain employs TRBV5-1 and TRBJ1-2; 7 nucleotides agree with TRBD1. Trimming cost V 0 bases and J 5 bases; bases outside gene matches: 4. The CDR3 covers 14 residues. CDR1 and CDR2 from the germline V gene are SGHRS and YFSETQ. For the CDR3, the DNA is TGCGCCAGCAGCTTGGGACAGGGAGAATATGGCTACACCTTC. Its protein is CASSLGQGEYGYTF.

This clone has a handful of counts. The gene calls are TRBV10-3 and TRBJ1-5; D remains unclear. This CDR3 spans 12 amino acids. Trimming stripped 4 bases from V and 3 bases from J, with 4 bases between. Germline V gives CDR1 ENHRY, CDR2 SYGVKD. CDR3 protein: CAISANNQPQHF. CDR3 nucleotide sequence: TGTGCCATCAGTGCTAACAATCAGCCCCAGCATTTT.

The V call is TRBV28, the J call TRBJ2-7; D possibly corresponds to TRBD1 (7 bases). CDR3 length: 15 amino acids. The ends were cut back, 9 bases at V and 3 bases at J, with 21 bases in the middle. Germline V lookup: CDR1 MDHEN, CDR2 SYDVKM. In nucleotides, the CDR3 is TGTGCCAGTCGGGCCTTGGCAGGGGGGAACTACGAGCAGTACTTC. It yields the protein CASRALAGGNYEQYF.

V usage is TRBV27 and J usage is TRBJ2-7; D is uncertain. The CDR3 consists of 11 residues. Germline-derived CDR1 and CDR2 are MNHEY and SMNVEV (reference sequence). V was pared by 8 bases and J by 7 bases, with 12 bases between. CDR3 sequence reads: CASGHDGEQYF. The CDR3 DNA is TGTGCCAGCGGCCACGACGGGGAGCAGTACTTC.

This clone was picked up one time. This chain links TRBV9 with TRBJ2-7, with D perhaps matching TRBD2 (6 bases). Deletions cut 4 bases from V and 6 bases from J, with 11 bases between. CDR1 and CDR2 (germline): SGDLS, YYNGEE. The CDR3 totals 12 residues. In DNA, the CDR3 is TGTGCCAGCAGCCAGGGAGGCGGCGAGCAGTACTTC. This gives the protein CASSQGGGEQYF.

This sequence joins TRBV28 and TRBJ1-2; unclear D gene. The V gene's germline CDR1 is MDHEN and CDR2 SYDVKM. This CDR3 is built from 15 residues. Trimming cost V 2 bases and J 8 bases, with 18 bases left between them. The CDR3 sequence is CASSLANRALEGYTF. CDR3 sequence (DNA): TGTGCCAGCAGTTTAGCAAACCGGGCCTTGGAGGGCTACACCTTC.

The chain joins TRBV5-4 to TRBJ2-5; D is ambiguous. Germline V CDR1 and CDR2: SGHNT, YYREEE (reference sequence). The CDR3 totals 13 residues. Trimming removed 0 bases from V and 5 bases from J, with 8 bases in between. The CDR3, as DNA: TGTGCCAGCAGCTTGGATAGGGTGGAGACCCAGTACTTC. Translating gives CASSLDRVETQYF. The variable domain in full, completed from reference TRBV5-4 and TRBJ2-5, reads ETGVTQSPTHLIKTRGQQVTLRCSSQSGHNTVSWYQQALGQGPQFIFQYYREEENGRGNFPPRFSGLQFPNYSSELNVNALELDDSALYLCASSLDRVETQYFGPGTRLLVL.

The rearrangement links TRBV9 to TRBJ1-4; 7 nucleotides line up with TRBD1. This CDR3 comprises 14 residues. With 0 bases clipped from V and 6 bases from J, the junction kept 2 bases outside the gene matches. Looked up from germline, CDR1 is SGDLS and CDR2 is YYNGEE. The CDR3 loop reads CASSVATGDEKLFF. The CDR3 coding sequence is TGTGCCAGCAGCGTAGCTACAGGGGATGAAAAACTGTTTTTT.

The chain links TRBV19 to TRBJ1-3, with D perhaps matching TRBD1 (6 bases). The CDR3 consists of 16 residues. The ends were cut back, 6 bases at V and 0 bases at J, with 15 bases in the middle. The germline CDR1 and CDR2 sequences are LNHDA and SQIVND (reference sequence). This CDR3 is CASRTFRDTSGNTIYF. CDR3 coding DNA: TGTGCCAGTAGGACTTTCCGGGACACCTCTGGAAACACCATATATTTT.

This chain connects TRBV28 to TRBJ1-5; D uncertain. Trimming cost V 6 bases and J 0 bases, with 6 bases left between them. The CDR3 runs 13 residues. CDR1 and CDR2 (germline): MDHEN, SYDVKM. This CDR3 reads CASRRYSNQPQHF. The CDR3 nucleotides read TGTGCCAGCAGAAGATATAGCAATCAGCCCCAGCATTTT.

J is TRBJ2-3 and V is TRBV19, with D perhaps TRBD2 (6 bases). This CDR3 is built from 15 residues. CDR1 is LNHDA and CDR2 is SQIVND in the germline V gene (reference sequence). V was shortened by 6 bases and J by 1 base, with 14 bases between the two germline ends. DNA for the CDR3: TGTGCCAGTAGCCCAGGCGGGGTGCGCACAGATACGCAGTATTTT. It translates to CASSPGGVRTDTQYF.

The chain is built from TRBV2 and TRBJ1-6; D remains ambiguous. V was cut by 2 bases and J by 5 bases, with 1 base left in between. Germline assignment: CDR1 SNHLY and CDR2 FYNNEI. The length of the CDR3 is 12 residues. CDR3 loop: CASSENNSPLHF. CDR3 bases: TGTGCCAGCAGTGAAAATAATTCACCCCTCCACTTT.

The J gene is TRBJ2-3, the V gene TRBV7-2; D might be TRBD2 (6 bases). V was shortened by 5 bases and J by 4 bases, with 13 bases between the two germline ends. Germline V gene lookup returns CDR1 SGHTA and CDR2 FQGNSA. The CDR3 totals 14 residues. The CDR3 spells CASSPPPSADTQYF. CDR3 nucleotide sequence: TGTGCCAGCAGCCCGCCCCCTAGCGCAGATACGCAGTATTTT.

V and J are TRBV4-3 and TRBJ2-2; D gene ambiguous. Germline loops: CDR1 LGHNA, CDR2 YSLEER. Between the trimmed V and J ends, which lost 0 bases and 4 bases, there was a span of 9 bases. The CDR3 is 15 residues long. The CDR3 coding sequence is TGCGCCAGCAGCCAAGATCATCATTCCACCGGGGAGCTGTTTTTT. This codes for CASSQDHHSTGELFF.

This chain joins TRBV4-1 and TRBJ2-3; D perhaps matches TRBD2 (5 bases). Germline V gene lookup returns CDR1 MGHRA and CDR2 YSYEKL. Trimming took off 0 bases at V and 2 bases at J, with 18 bases between the two ends. This CDR3 comprises 18 residues. The DNA for the CDR3 is TGCGCCAGCAGCCAAGAGGTAGGACTCAGTGCCAACACAGATACGCAGTATTTT. It specifies CASSQEVGLSANTDTQYF.

In its sample, this clone was seen once. The CDR3 spells CASSSPLHF. The CDR3 region has the DNA TGTGCCAGCAGTTCCCCCCTCCACTTT. V is TRBV28 and J is TRBJ1-6; D is unresolved. This CDR3 is 9 amino acids long. The germline V and J ends were trimmed by 4 bases and 13 bases, with 2 bases remaining between them. Germline CDR1 MDHEN, CDR2 SYDVKM.

CDR3 region: CASSLRAGFALEQYF. CDR3 in DNA: TGTGCCAGCAGCTTACGGGCAGGGTTTGCCCTCGAGCAGTACTTC. This chain links TRBV7-6 with TRBJ2-7; possible D gene TRBD1, 5 bases. The CDR3 extends over 15 amino acids. Trimming left V 2 bases short and J 6 bases short, with 17 bases between. CDR1 is SGHVS and CDR2 is FNYEAQ in the germline V gene.

This rearrangement joins TRBV6-5 to TRBJ1-4; D perhaps matches TRBD1 (6 bases). Looked up from germline, CDR1 is MNHEY and CDR2 is SVGAGI. This CDR3 region has 14 residues. Trimming removed 2 bases at V and 8 bases at J, with 12 bases between. CDR3 bases: TGTGCCAGCAGTTACAGGCAGGGGCTGGAAAAACTGTTTTTT. Encoded protein: CASSYRQGLEKLFF.

J is TRBJ2-5 and V is TRBV19; 10 positions agree with TRBD1. The CDR3 runs 14 residues. From germline, CDR1 is LNHDA and CDR2 SQIVND (reference sequence). Losses at the gene ends were 1 base for V and 5 bases for J; bases not matched to a gene: 1. CDR3 sequence: CASSIGTGGETQYF. Here the CDR3 DNA reads TGTGCCAGTAGTATAGGGACAGGGGGGGAGACCCAGTACTTC.

The chain's CDR3 is CASSDGPDTQYF. Written as DNA, the CDR3 is TGTGCCAGCAGTGACGGTCCGGATACGCAGTATTTT. The V gene is TRBV6-4, the J gene TRBJ2-3; D is ambiguous. Germline-derived CDR1 and CDR2 are MRHNA and SNTAGT. V lost 2 bases and J 6 bases, leaving 6 bases between the germline ends. This CDR3 region has 12 residues.